Listed below are T cell receptor beta chains from one sample, sequenced in a study of blood T cell repertoires in COVID-19. Clones were read by immunoSEQ multiplex PCR, and TCRdb kept only the in-frame ones, dropping some. The sample holds 120,000 or so clones; roughly 88% are singletons and the top ten take over 1%. Sequenced material: peripheral blood. The origin of the receptors is an elderly woman with acute or convalescent COVID-19. CDR3s leave out the opening cysteine and the closing phenylalanine or tryptophan.

14 TRBJ2-5 TRBV10-3 AISESGRRHQETQY
14 TRBJ2-7 TRBV27 ASSPTGTPGGDEQY
13 TRBJ1-4 TRBV6-5 ASRGRQDENEKLF
12 TRBJ2-1 TRBV27 ASSLGLAYNEQF
14 TRBJ1-1 TRBV5-1 ASSLAIGAQGTEAF
13 TRBJ1-6 TRBV9 ASSSHRVGNSPLH
10 TRBJ2-7 TRBV5-1 ASSLGGGEQY
13 TRBJ2-7 TRBV4-2 ASSQGASALYEQY
11 TRBJ1-1 TRBV5-1 ASGGTGRTEAF
15 TRBJ1-6 TRBV28 ASSFASMSSYNSPLH
12 TRBJ2-5 TRBV18 ASSPQGLQETQY
12 TRBJ1-5 TRBV6-5 ASSSGDSNQPQH
11 TRBJ2-7 TRBV7-3 ASSRGTDHEQY
13 TRBJ2-7 TRBV2 ASSRTGEPTYEQY
10 TRBJ1-1 TRBV29-1 SGDSINTEAF
13 TRBJ1-5 TRBV18 ASSDRTGFDQPQH
11 TRBJ2-1 TRBV3-1/TRBV3-2 ASSRDWYNEQF
15 TRBJ2-3 TRBV4-2 ASSSLLRGDSTDTQY
13 TRBJ1-4 TRBV2 ASSTGTDYNEKLF
12 TRBJ2-3 TRBV15 ATRGTSHTDTQY
11 TRBJ2-7 TRBV5-1 ASSPDTTYEQY
14 TRBJ2-3 TRBV5-6 ASSGLGQGWTDTQY
11 TRBJ1-2 TRBV3-1/TRBV3-2 ASSPNGEGDYT
13 TRBJ2-3 TRBV28 ASSFGTPSTDTQY
15 TRBJ2-1 TRBV4-2 ASSQDRAIRGGTEQF
16 TRBJ2-2 TRBV18 ASSSLTAGTGNTGELF
12 TRBJ2-2 TRBV2 ASSVSRAGGELF
11 TRBJ1-1 TRBV5-8 ASSDRVLTEAF
12 TRBJ1-1 TRBV6-5 ASSYSTGYTEAF
14 TRBJ2-1 TRBV21-1 ASSKVTADTYNEQF
13 TRBJ2-2 TRBV9 ASSPIPRATEELF
11 TRBJ1-1 TRBV4-2 ASSLTGATEAF
13 TRBJ2-5 TRBV6-2/TRBV6-3 ASSYSQGLAQTQY
12 TRBJ2-7 TRBV19 ASSAGTSGYEQY
14 TRBJ2-5 TRBV9 ASSAFLRGGGETQY
12 TRBJ1-2 TRBV6-5 ASRASGNLYGYT
12 TRBJ1-6 TRBV2 ASSESQGHSPLH
11 TRBJ1-2 TRBV27 ASSALWGDGYT
13 TRBJ1-4 TRBV4-3 ASSLRGGLNEKLF
14 TRBJ1-5 TRBV3-1/TRBV3-2 ASSQGGGQSNQPQH
13 TRBJ1-1 TRBV19 ASTLREGGYTEAF
14 TRBJ2-1 TRBV11-2 ASSRFGLAGSNEQF
13 TRBJ1-5 TRBV11-2 ASSLGGQRNQPQH
14 TRBJ2-3 TRBV11-2 ASSFRGLAGEDTQY
13 TRBJ1-1 TRBV19 ASSGQDPLPSEAF
15 TRBJ2-5 TRBV28 ASSLIGGLAGEETQY
13 TRBJ2-3 TRBV10-1 ASSESSGTTDTQY
12 TRBJ2-7 TRBV5-4 ASSFTSGGGEQY
13 TRBJ1-6 TRBV20-1 SASTWTGGSSPLH
14 TRBJ2-6 TRBV5-1 ASSNQQTSGANVLT
14 TRBJ2-1 TRBV19 ASSIAPMSSYNEQF
13 TRBJ2-5 TRBV19 ASRPGTTMQETQY
12 TRBJ1-2 TRBV7-9 ASSLISGGDGYT
12 TRBJ2-7 TRBV4-1 ASSNLAGGYEQY